The sequence of this TCR beta chain was determined in a study of blood T cells in healthy people across ages. In its sample, this clonotype was seen many times. A J-beta primer mix and a sample-barcoded 5' primer were used in a second PCR of about 7 to 12 cycles. TCRdb called the 5' RACE reads again in MiXCR, with one record for every CDR3 protein. In the table there are 600,000 to 850,000 distinct CDR3 sequences, approximately 39% of which are singletons. The source of this sequence is a woman in her sixties in good health. Specimen: blood.

In DNA form, the CDR3 reads TGTGCCAGCAGCCAAAGACAGAATGAGCAGTTCTTC. Its translation: CASSQRQNEQFF. V gene TRBV3-1 combines with J gene TRBJ2-1, with D possibly matching TRBD1 (5 bases). Germline V CDR1 and CDR2: LGHDT, YNNKEL (reference sequence). Trimming cost V 2 bases and J 7 bases, with 6 bases left between them. This CDR3 has 12 residues.